The next 18 T cell receptor beta chains were all read from a single sample in a study of shared clonotypes between healthy human individuals. Repertoires were generated with immunoSEQ multiplex PCR, while TCRdb's copy carries only in-frame clones and drops some. The data show under 2,500,000 clones, with approximately 96% seen just once and roughly 0.13% held by the top ten. The specimen sequenced was naive CD4+ T cells sorted from blood. Subset described: CD45RA+ positively selected. Every receptor here comes from a man between 18 and 35 years old in good health.

The chain carries TRBV7-3 and TRBJ1-5; tentatively, D is TRBD1 (5 bases). V dropped 0 bases and J dropped 5 bases, with 5 bases sitting between them. CDR1 is SGHTA and CDR2 is FQGTGA in the germline V gene. CDR3 length: 13 amino acids. The CDR3 here is CASSLTRDQPQHF. The CDR3 DNA is TGTGCCAGCAGCTTAACCAGGGATCAGCCCCAGCATTTT.

This clone was picked up one time. This sequence joins TRBV6-1 and TRBJ2-2; tentatively, D is TRBD2 (6 bases). The germline V gene encodes CDR1 MNHNS and CDR2 SASEGT. Trimming pared 11 bases from V and 4 bases from J, leaving 8 bases between. This CDR3 is built from 11 residues. In DNA, the CDR3 is TGTGCCGGGGGACTCACCGGGGAGCTGTTTTTT. Translation gives CAGGLTGELFF.

The chain recombines TRBV6-5 with TRBJ1-1, with 8 positions matching TRBD1. Looked up from germline, CDR1 is MNHEY and CDR2 is SVGAGI. V gave up 4 bases and J gave up 7 bases; unmatched junction bases: 8. The CDR3 runs 14 residues. The CDR3 DNA sequence: TGTGCCAGCAGTTTGGGTCGACAGGGGATTGAAGCTTTCTTT. Translation: CASSLGRQGIEAFF.

V gene TRBV6-1 combines with J gene TRBJ1-3; TRBD1 matches 7 bases. The CDR3 consists of 19 residues. Germline V gene data show CDR1 as MNHNS and CDR2 as SASEGT. The V and J ends lost 4 bases and 0 bases, in that order; junction bases with no gene match: 15. CDR3 protein: CASSAPPADRSSSGNTIYF. DNA of the CDR3: TGTGCCAGCAGTGCCCCTCCCGCGGACAGGTCCTCCTCTGGAAACACCATATATTTT.

This clone was detected once. Other nucleotide sequences from this sample produce the same CDR3. This rearrangement joins TRBV2 to TRBJ2-3; TRBD2 matches 7 bases. CDR1 and CDR2 from the germline V gene are SNHLY and FYNNEI. The ends lost 8 bases at V and 1 base at J; junction bases unmatched: 0. This CDR3 is 12 amino acids long. This chain's CDR3 is CASGRGTDTQYF. Here the CDR3 DNA reads TGTGCCAGCGGGAGGGGCACAGATACGCAGTATTTT. The variable domain in full, completed from reference TRBV2 and TRBJ2-3, reads EPEVTQTPSHQVTQMGQEVILRCVPISNHLYFYWYRQILGQKVEFLVSFYNNEISEKSEIFDDQFSVERPDGSNFTLKIRSTKLEDSAMYFCASGRGTDTQYFGPGTRLTVL.

With regard to this clone: Its ends do not fully match the called genes, so a read error is possible. The chain uses TRBV7-7 and TRBJ2-7, with D maybe TRBD1 (5 bases). This CDR3 region has 14 residues. Germline V gene lookup returns CDR1 SSHAT and CDR2 FNYEAQ (reference sequence). The DNA of the CDR3 is TGTGCTAGCAGCTTATCCCCAGGGTCCTACGAGCAGTACTTC. Its protein product is CASSLSPGSYEQYF.

The genes are TRBV5-1 and TRBJ2-5; D is possibly TRBD1 (5 bases). Germline CDR1 SGHRS, CDR2 YFSETQ. V was clipped by 8 bases and J by 4 bases, with 12 bases between them. The CDR3 extends over 12 amino acids. This CDR3 is CASAGLSETQYF. The CDR3 DNA is TGCGCCAGTGCAGGGTTATCAGAGACCCAGTACTTC.

This clone was observed a single time. Other DNA variants within this sample encode the same CDR3. The chain uses TRBV5-1 and TRBJ2-5, with 12 nucleotides matching TRBD2. The germline CDR1 and CDR2 sequences are SGHRS and YFSETQ. CDR3 size: 15 residues. The V gene end was trimmed by 3 bases and the J gene end by 5 bases; junction bases not matched to a gene: 5. The DNA of the CDR3 is TGCGCCAGCAGCTCCCTAGCGGGAGGGGGCGAGACCCAGTACTTC. It translates to CASSSLAGGGETQYF.

The sample holds one count of this clone. The chain is built from TRBV5-1 and TRBJ2-5; D tentatively fits TRBD1 or TRBD2 (5 bases each). Germline CDR1 reads SGHRS; CDR2 reads YFSETQ. The CDR3 sequence is 16 residues long. The V end lost 1 base, the J end lost 2 bases, and 15 bases lay between the germline ends. The DNA of the CDR3 is TGCGCCAGCAGCTTGATCTCCCCAGGGACGCAAGAGACCCAGTACTTC. It is translated as CASSLISPGTQETQYF.

DNA of the CDR3: TGCGCCAGCAGCAGGCGGGGAGAGTACAATGAGCAGTTCTTC. Protein: CASSRRGEYNEQFF. The chain has TRBV5-1 and TRBJ2-1, with TRBD2 as a possible D gene (6 bases). Germline V gene data show CDR1 as SGHRS and CDR2 as YFSETQ. The CDR3 has 14 residues. With 4 bases removed from V and 4 bases from J, the gap between germline ends came to 12 bases.

This chain uses TRBV7-9 with TRBJ2-5; 10 bases match TRBD2. The V segment lost 0 bases and the J segment 1 base; nucleotides outside the gene matches: 5. The CDR3 is made up of 17 amino acids. Germline CDR1 reads SEHNR; CDR2 reads FQNEAQ (reference sequence). The CDR3 reads CASSLAGSGRAQETQYF. The CDR3 coding sequence is TGTGCCAGCAGCTTAGCGGGAAGCGGGAGGGCCCAAGAGACCCAGTACTTC.

This clone was seen once. The V and J genes are TRBV28 and TRBJ2-7; 11 bases are shared with TRBD1. CDR1 and CDR2 (germline): MDHEN, SYDVKM. This CDR3 is built from 15 residues. Unmatched junction bases numbered 10, after V lost 6 bases and J lost 6 bases. In nucleotides, the CDR3 is TGTGCCAGCAGGCCCACGGGACAGGGGGGACCCGAGCAGTACTTC. It encodes CASRPTGQGGPEQYF. Together with reference TRBV28 and TRBJ2-7, the CDR3 gives the full variable domain: DVKVTQSSRYLVKRTGEKVFLECVQDMDHENMFWYRQDPGLGLRLIYFSYDVKMKEKGDIPEGYSVSREKKERFSLILESASTNQTSMYLCASRPTGQGGPEQYFGPGTRLTVT.

In the case of this clone: This sample also contains other DNA sequences that code for the same CDR3. This chain uses TRBV6-5 with TRBJ1-5; D remains unclear. CDR1 and CDR2 (germline): MNHEY, SVGAGI. Deletions cut 2 bases from V and 7 bases from J, with 6 bases between. This CDR3 is built from 12 residues. CDR3 sequence: CASSYPGQPQHF. The CDR3 DNA is TGTGCCAGCAGTTACCCTGGCCAGCCCCAGCATTTT.

The chain recombines TRBV25-1 with TRBJ2-5, with D uncertain. The CDR3 has 17 residues. Trimming stripped 1 base from V and 6 bases from J, with 21 bases between. CDR1 is MGHDK, CDR2 SYGVNS, per germline. The CDR3: CASSESLGPPTPKTQYF. DNA of the CDR3: TGTGCCAGCAGTGAATCCCTAGGCCCACCGACCCCCAAGACCCAGTACTTC.

This clone is a singleton in its sample. The chain uses TRBV19 and TRBJ1-5; no firm D call. This CDR3 has 17 residues. The ends were cut back, 6 bases at V and 0 bases at J, with 18 bases in the middle. The germline V gene has CDR1 LNHDA and CDR2 SQIVND (reference sequence). CDR3 loop: CASRLQGHLFSNQPQHF. CDR3 sequence (DNA): TGTGCCAGTAGACTTCAAGGGCACCTCTTTAGCAATCAGCCCCAGCATTTT.

The V and J genes are TRBV15 and TRBJ2-3; TRBD2 matches at 7 bases. V dropped 4 bases and J dropped 5; count of bases not matched to a gene: 9. The CDR3 spans 15 residues. CDR1 is LNHNV and CDR2 is YYDKDF in the germline V gene (reference sequence). Here the CDR3 reads CATSINGGVGDTQYF. In DNA, the CDR3 is TGTGCCACCAGCATTAATGGGGGGGTTGGAGATACGCAGTATTTT.

The genes are TRBV10-2 and TRBJ1-5; D is perhaps TRBD1 (5 bases). There are 15 residues in the CDR3. Trimming took off 3 bases at V and 1 base at J, with 10 bases between the two ends. Germline-derived CDR1 and CDR2 are WSHSY and SAAADI. The CDR3 bases are TGCGCCAGCAGTGAACGTCGACAGAGCAATCAGCCCCAGCATTTT. This encodes CASSERRQSNQPQHF.

The rearrangement uses TRBV5-1 and TRBJ2-7; weak D call: TRBD1 (5 bases). Germline V gene lookup returns CDR1 SGHRS and CDR2 YFSETQ. With 1 base removed from V and 5 bases from J, the gap between germline ends came to 16 bases. The CDR3 is 15 amino acids. CDR3 in amino acids: CASSLSGRDLHEQYF. The CDR3 DNA sequence: TGCGCCAGCAGCTTGAGTGGCAGGGATCTCCACGAGCAGTACTTC.